This T cell receptor beta chain was identified in a study of T cell changes during pregnancy in multiple sclerosis. Germline V gene sequence: CDR1 MGHDK, CDR2 SYGVNS. CDR3 length: 16 residues. The V and J ends lost 2 bases and 6 bases, in that order; junction bases with no gene match: 8. The protocol was immunoSEQ multiplex PCR, while the TCRdb copy is restricted to in-frame clones and leaves out a portion. The table shows about 42,000 clones, with about 85% occurring only once. This clonotype originated in a female donor with multiple sclerosis, enrolled in a pregnancy study. The V call is TRBV25-1, the J call TRBJ1-5, with 9 bases identical to TRBD1. The material was CD4+ T cells from peripheral blood mononuclear cells, obtained before pregnancy. For the CDR3, the DNA is TGTGCCAGCAGTGAAGGGAGAACAGGGGGCTTTCAGCCCCAGCATTTT. It is translated as CASSEGRTGGFQPQHF.